The 6 T cell receptor beta chains in this list originate from one sample, sequenced in a study of T cell responses to AZD1222 COVID-19 vaccine. The repertoire was sequenced with immunoSEQ multiplex PCR; TCRdb's copy has only in-frame clones and lacks some. The table shows 120,000 to 150,000 clones, with roughly 87% occurring only once. Sequenced material: peripheral blood, taken 28 days after the second AZD1222 dose. These receptors came from an adult who received the AZD1222 COVID-19 vaccine.

The rearrangement joins TRBV3-1 (or the pseudogene TRBV3-2) to TRBJ2-7; TRBD2 matches at 7 bases. Germline CDR1 reads LGHDT; CDR2 reads YNNKEL (reference sequence). This CDR3 region has 16 residues. V gave up 1 base and J gave up 0 bases; unmatched junction bases: 6. This CDR3 is CASSQGSGKLSYEQYF. The CDR3 DNA follows: TGTGCCAGCAGCCAAGGCAGCGGGAAGCTCTCCTACGAGCAGTACTTC.

There are a few counts of this clone. The chain carries TRBV7-3 and TRBJ2-3; D is unclear. V gave up 1 base and J gave up 5 bases, with 7 bases separating them. The CDR3 runs 13 residues. Germline CDR1 SGHTA, CDR2 FQGTGA. CDR3 amino acids: CASSLNRIDTQYF. The DNA of the CDR3 is TGTGCCAGCAGCTTAAACCGGATAGATACGCAGTATTTT.

The chain uses TRBV18 and TRBJ1-2; D not certain. Germline values: CDR1 KGHSH, CDR2 LQKENI. Trimming cost V 5 bases and J 4 bases, with 11 bases left between them. The CDR3 consists of 13 residues. CDR3 in DNA: TGTGCCAGCTCAGGGGATGGAAGCTATGGCTACACCTTC. Amino acid sequence: CASSGDGSYGYTF.

The gene calls are TRBV11-2 and TRBJ2-1, with D maybe TRBD2 (5 bases). Germline values: CDR1 SGHAT, CDR2 FQNNGV. Between the trimmed V and J ends, which lost 1 base and 6 bases, there was a span of 13 bases. The CDR3 consists of 15 residues. The CDR3 is CASSLGVRVSNEQFF. CDR3 DNA sequence: TGTGCCAGCAGCTTAGGGGTGAGGGTATCCAATGAGCAGTTCTTC.

This rearrangement joins TRBV7-2 to TRBJ1-3; perhaps TRBD1 as D (6 bases). CDR3 size: 14 residues. Between the trimmed V and J ends, which lost 2 bases and 6 bases, there was a span of 11 bases. Germline values: CDR1 SGHTA, CDR2 FQGNSA. The CDR3 loop is CASSLMGAENTIYF. The CDR3 bases are TGTGCCAGCAGCTTAATGGGGGCCGAAAACACCATATATTTT. Full variable domain (rest looked up from reference TRBV7-2 and TRBJ1-3): GAGVSQSPSNKVTEKGKDVELRCDPISGHTALYWYRQSLGQGLEFLIYFQGNSAPDKSGLPSDRFSAERTGGSVSTLTIQRTQQEDSAVYLCASSLMGAENTIYFGEGSWLTVV.

The gene calls are TRBV18 and TRBJ2-1; D unclear. V lost 0 bases and J 3 bases, leaving 12 bases between the germline ends. Germline assignment: CDR1 KGHSH and CDR2 LQKENI. The CDR3 is 16 amino acids. DNA of the CDR3: TGTGCCAGCTCACCACCGAACTCGCGAGGCTACAATGAGCAGTTCTTC. Its protein product is CASSPPNSRGYNEQFF.